Listed below are T cell receptor beta chains from one sample, sequenced in a study of shared T cell receptors in the human thymus. This table comes from immunoSEQ multiplex PCR, and its TCRdb copy is limited to in-frame clones, with some not included. This sample carries 540,000 or so clones, about 84% of them seen once, and the ten largest clones take approximately 0.013%. These same records also appear under a second study, on human thymus T cells.

The sequenced material came from thymocytes. Receptors were obtained from a boy younger than two with a congenital heart defect. CDR3s include the opening cysteine and the closing phenylalanine or tryptophan. Fields, in order: V gene, J gene, D gene, CDR3 length, clone size, CDR3 protein, CDR3 DNA. The D gene is left open where the match is weak. Rows give clone size only sometimes, using once, few, many, or a class for an expanded clone.

>TRBV7-9|TRBJ1-3|.|15|.
CASSLPREEANTIYF
TGTGCCAGCAGCTTACCGAGAGAGGAGGCAAACACCATATATTTT
>TRBV5-1|TRBJ1-2|.|13|.
CASSFAGVYGYTF
TGCGCCAGCAGCTTTGCAGGGGTCTATGGCTACACCTTC
>TRBV5-6|TRBJ2-2|.|14|.
CASSLGGLAGELFF
TGTGCCAGCAGCTTGGGAGGGCTGGCCGGGGAGCTGTTTTTT
>TRBV19|TRBJ2-1|TRBD2|15|.
CASSNTSGSGFEQFF
TGTGCCAGTAGTAATACTAGCGGGAGTGGTTTTGAGCAGTTCTTC
>TRBV10-1|TRBJ1-5|TRBD1|17|.
CASSEPVPGQGGQPQHF
TGCGCCAGCAGTGAGCCCGTTCCCGGACAGGGTGGGCAGCCCCAGCATTTT
>TRBV7-9|TRBJ1-4|.|11|.
CASTMEEKLFF
TGTGCCAGCACCATGGAGGAAAAACTGTTTTTT
>TRBV5-5|TRBJ1-2|.|13|.
CASSLVRNYGYTF
TGTGCCAGCAGCTTGGTCAGGAACTATGGCTACACCTTC
>TRBV29-1|TRBJ1-1|.|13|.
CSVVEQGNTEAFF
TGCAGCGTTGTTGAACAGGGGAACACTGAAGCTTTCTTT
>TRBV7-2|TRBJ2-1|TRBD2|16|.
CASSRHFGTSVNEQFF
TGTGCCAGCAGCCGTCATTTTGGGACTAGCGTCAATGAGCAGTTCTTC
>TRBV30|TRBJ1-2|.|17|.
CAWSFSEREGAYYGYTF
TGTGCCTGGAGTTTTAGTGAGAGGGAAGGAGCGTACTATGGCTACACCTTC
>TRBV4-3|TRBJ2-3|TRBD2|17|.
CASSQEGILAGVDTQYF
TGCGCCAGCAGCCAAGAGGGGATACTAGCGGGGGTAGATACGCAGTATTTT
>TRBV6-5|TRBJ2-5|.|15|.
CASSYARDRQETQYF
TGTGCCAGCAGTTACGCGCGGGACCGGCAAGAGACCCAGTACTTC
>TRBV28|TRBJ1-5|.|18|.
CASSSGQGPPYSNQPQHF
TGTGCCAGCAGTTCGGGGCAGGGGCCCCCTTATAGCAATCAGCCCCAGCATTTT
>TRBV10-3|TRBJ1-2|TRBD1|16|.
CAISEAPGTANYGYTF
TGTGCCATCAGTGAGGCTCCCGGGACAGCCAACTATGGCTACACCTTC
>TRBV6-1|TRBJ1-2|TRBD1|14|.
CASRGRRQGGGYTF
TGTGCCAGCAGGGGCCGGCGACAGGGTGGCGGCTACACCTTC
>TRBV7-2|TRBJ2-1|.|12|.
CASSLGRHEQFF
TGTGCCAGCAGCTTAGGGAGGCATGAGCAGTTCTTC
>TRBV7-2|TRBJ2-1|TRBD2|15|.
CASSLVAGVYNEQFF
TGTGCCAGCAGTTTGGTAGCGGGAGTTTACAATGAGCAGTTCTTC
>TRBV7-2|TRBJ2-7|TRBD2|15|.
CASGGTSGRAHEQYF
TGTGCCAGTGGGGGGACTAGCGGGAGGGCCCACGAGCAGTACTTC
>TRBV7-2|TRBJ2-7|.|16|.
CASSLVEGSYSYEQYF
TGTGCCAGCAGCTTAGTGGAGGGGTCCTACTCCTACGAGCAGTACTTC
>TRBV27|TRBJ2-1|TRBD2|18|.
CASMVGKLAGGPSHEQFF
TGTGCCAGCATGGTAGGGAAACTAGCGGGAGGGCCGTCCCATGAGCAGTTCTTC
>TRBV4-3|TRBJ2-1|.|15|.
CASSRVGGKDNEQFF
TGCGCCAGCAGCCGAGTAGGGGGTAAGGACAATGAGCAGTTCTTC
>TRBV30|TRBJ1-5|.|12|.
CAWSLRNQPQHF
TGTGCCTGGAGTCTCCGGAATCAGCCCCAGCATTTT
>TRBV28|TRBJ2-1|.|14|.
CASSQSSSYNEQFF
TGTGCCAGCAGTCAGTCAAGCTCCTACAATGAGCAGTTCTTC
>TRBV9|TRBJ2-1|TRBD2|16|once
CASSGIPSGRDNEQFF
TGTGCCAGCAGCGGTATTCCTAGCGGGAGGGACAATGAGCAGTTCTTC
>TRBV6-5|TRBJ1-1|.|15|.
CASSRVGGPDTEAFF
TGTGCCAGCAGTCGCGTCGGGGGGCCGGACACTGAAGCTTTCTTT
>TRBV10-1|TRBJ2-2|.|14|.
CASLGRGNTGELFF
TGCGCCAGCCTAGGCAGAGGGAACACCGGGGAGCTGTTTTTT
>TRBV7-9|TRBJ2-7|.|15|.
CASSLEGENTYEQYF
TGTGCCAGCAGCTTAGAAGGGGAAAATACCTACGAGCAGTACTTC
>TRBV27|TRBJ2-6|.|16|.
CASSSLRQAGANVLTF
TGTGCCAGCAGTTCCCTCCGACAGGCTGGGGCCAACGTCCTGACTTTC